These 9 T cell receptor beta chains came from one sample sequenced in a study of T cell clonality in common variable immunodeficiency. Study-level findings and limits: Fewer deletions and N-nucleotide insertions were reportedly seen in common variable immunodeficiency TCR beta sequences.

No antigen has been identified for these receptors. Sequencing was performed with immunoSEQ multiplex PCR; in TCRdb, only in-frame clones are kept and a portion is missing. The record shows about 15,000 clones for this sample, with no singletons present. Sample: peripheral blood mononuclear cells. The receptors were gathered from a human donor with common variable immunodeficiency.

Turning to this clone: The read terminates 3 residues ahead of where the CDR3 ends, so the germline J gene completes it. The chain uses TRBV30 and TRBJ1-2, with 7 bases lining up with TRBD1. In germline, CDR1 is GTSNPN, CDR2 SVGIG (reference sequence). The CDR3 runs to 20 residues. Unmatched junction bases numbered 24, after V lost 4 bases and J lost 1 base. The CDR3 here is CAWKRPLTGPDRHFNYGYTF. The CDR3 bases that were read are TGTGCCTGGAAAAGGCCCCTCACTGGCCCGGACAGGCACTTTAACTATGGC.

This clone has only a few counts. Coverage ceases 3 residues before the CDR3 finishes, and the germline J gene fills in the end. The V and J genes are TRBV5-1 and TRBJ2-5; 8 bases align to TRBD2. Germline V gives CDR1 SGHRS, CDR2 YFSETQ. V gave up 4 bases and J gave up 2 bases; unmatched junction bases: 7. The CDR3 contains 15 residues. The CDR3 bases that were read are TGCGCCAGCAGCGGGCGGGGGGCCGGGCAAGAGACC. This translates into CASSGRGAGQET. The complete CDR3 reads CASSGRGAGQETQYF.

In its sample, this clone was seen a few times. The CDR3 extends 3 residues past the end of the read, so its final part is completed from the germline J gene. The J gene is TRBJ1-3, the V gene TRBV7-2; TRBD1 might be the D (5 bases). Trimming took 2 bases from V and 7 from J, leaving 6 bases between them. Germline CDR1 and CDR2: SGHTA and FQGNSA. The CDR3 runs 12 residues. The sequenced CDR3 bases are TGTGCCAGCAGCTTACCAGGGAACACC. Protein sequence: CASSLPGNT. The entire CDR3 protein reads CASSLPGNTIYF. Using reference TRBV7-2 and TRBJ1-3 for the parts outside the CDR3, the full variable domain is GAGVSQSPSNKVTEKGKDVELRCDPISGHTALYWYRQSLGQGLEFLIYFQGNSAPDKSGLPSDRFSAERTGGSVSTLTIQRTQQEDSAVYLCASSLPGNTIYFGEGSWLTVV.

This clone has just a few counts. The sequence runs out 3 residues before the end of the CDR3; the remainder is reconstructed from the germline J gene. This rearrangement joins TRBV5-1 to TRBJ1-1, with a tentative D call TRBD1 (5 bases). Per germline, CDR1 SGHRS and CDR2 YFSETQ. The V gene lost 4 bases and the J gene lost 1 base, with 8 bases spanning the gap. This CDR3 comprises 13 residues. This CDR3 reads CASSAGQNTEAFF. The covered CDR3 bases are TGCGCCAGCAGCGCTGGACAGAACACTGAA.

This clone has a handful of counts. The sequenced fragment ends 3 residues before the CDR3 boundary, so the rest is inferred from the germline J gene. The chain couples TRBV6-1 to TRBJ1-2; 10 nucleotides line up with TRBD1. The CDR3 is made up of 14 amino acids. The V gene's germline CDR1 is MNHNS and CDR2 SASEGT. CDR3 bases read: TGTGCCAGCAGTGAAGCTGGGACAGGGGACGGC. Its translation: CASSEAGTGDG. The whole CDR3 protein reads CASSEAGTGDGYTF.

In regard to this clone: The read falls 3 residues short of the CDR3 end, and the missing part is taken from the germline J gene. The J gene is TRBJ2-7, the V gene TRBV7-3; D might be TRBD2 (5 bases). The CDR3 spans 15 residues. V was pared by 5 bases and J by 3 bases, with 17 bases between. Germline values: CDR1 SGHTA, CDR2 FQGTGA. CDR3 residues: CASSPVASRLYEQYF. CDR3 DNA, as far as it was read: TGTGCCAGCAGCCCCGTCGCTAGCAGACTCTACGAG.

Worth noting for this clone: With the read ending 3 residues before the CDR3 end, the germline J gene is used to fill in that end. J is TRBJ2-7 and V is TRBV6-2 or TRBV6-3; no clear D. With 5 bases removed from V and 0 bases from J, the gap between germline ends came to 8 bases. The CDR3 is 13 amino acids. Germline CDR1 is MNHEY and CDR2 is SVGEGT. The covered CDR3 bases are TGTGCCAGCAGTAAACAGAACTCCTACGAG. Its translation is CASSKQNSYE. The CDR3 as a whole reads CASSKQNSYEQYF.

With respect to this clone: The read stops 3 residues short of the end of the CDR3; the missing end is completed from the germline J gene. The J gene is TRBJ1-2, the V gene TRBV19, with 7 bases aligning to TRBD1. V lost 3 bases to trimming and J lost 3 bases; unmatched junction nucleotides: 4. The germline gives CDR1 LNHDA, CDR2 SQIVND (reference sequence). The CDR3 extends over 14 amino acids. The part of the CDR3 DNA that was read is TGTGCCAGTAGTATTTTCCAGGGGGACTATGGC. Its translation: CASSIFQGDYG. The whole CDR3 sequence is CASSIFQGDYGYTF.

This clone was observed many times. Read coverage stops 3 residues before the CDR3 terminus; the germline J gene supplies the remainder. The chain is built from TRBV5-1 and TRBJ1-1; the D gene is possibly TRBD1 (5 bases). This CDR3 spans 19 amino acids. The germline V gene has CDR1 SGHRS and CDR2 YFSETQ. The ends were cut back, 0 bases at V and 6 bases at J, with 27 bases in the middle. CDR3 bases read: TGCGCCAGCAGCTTGGCCGGAAGAGATCGCCCTCGAGGGGTGTCTGAA. The encoded protein is CASSLAGRDRPRGVSE. The complete CDR3 sequence is CASSLAGRDRPRGVSEAFF.